These 19 T cell receptor beta chains were sequenced from one sample in a study of shared clonotypes between healthy human individuals (TCRdb year 2020). Library preparation used the immunoSEQ multiplex PCR assay. The immuneACCESS repertoire file appears here via TCRdb, limited to in-frame rearrangements. These files lack a portion of the clones; in checked studies, under half of the deficit traces to unresolved V genes, and the cause of the others is not known. This sample has a few hundred thousand clones in its table, and about nine tenths of those were observed once. The ten largest account for about 16% of the sample. Sequencing input: memory CD8+ T cells sorted from blood. The cell subset or site label here, explained by the study, means: CD45RO+ cells pooled with CCR7-negative TemRA cells. These receptors came from a young man in good health.

The V gene is TRBV11-1, the J gene TRBJ2-7; maybe TRBD1 (6 bases). Trimming stripped 5 bases from V and 3 bases from J, with 14 bases between. CDR3 length: 14 residues. CDR1 is SGHAT, CDR2 FQDESV, per germline (reference sequence). CDR3 in DNA: TGTGCCAGCAGCCTGGACAGAGAGGACTACGAGCAGTACTTC. Translation: CASSLDREDYEQYF.

The rearrangement links TRBV29-1 to TRBJ2-7, with 8 bases aligning to TRBD1. Trimming removed 7 bases from V and 4 bases from J; junction bases left unmatched: 3. Germline CDR1 and CDR2: SQVTM and ANQGSEA. The length of the CDR3 is 11 residues. In nucleotides, the CDR3 is TGCAGCGCCGGGGACAGGTACGAGCAGTACTTC. Translation gives CSAGDRYEQYF.

The chain uses TRBV28 and TRBJ2-6, with D unresolved. Germline-derived CDR1 and CDR2 are MDHEN and SYDVKM. This CDR3 comprises 14 residues. V was clipped by 4 bases and J by 4 bases, with 8 bases between them. CDR3 bases: TGTGCCAGCAGTTCCCCGTTAGGGGCCAACGTCCTGACTTTC. Amino acid sequence: CASSSPLGANVLTF.

This chain connects TRBV11-3 to TRBJ2-7, with D tentatively TRBD2 (5 bases). V gave up 4 bases and J gave up 0 bases, with 7 bases separating them. The CDR3 extends over 13 amino acids. Looked up from germline, CDR1 is SGHNT and CDR2 is YENEEA. The CDR3 DNA reads as TGTGCCAGCAGCTCCGACTACTCCTACGAGCAGTACTTC. Translating it yields CASSSDYSYEQYF. Full variable domain (rest looked up from reference TRBV11-3 and TRBJ2-7): EAGVVQSPRYKIIEKKQPVAFWCNPISGHNTLYWYLQNLGQGPELLIRYENEEAVDDSQLPKDRFSAERLKGVDSTLKIQPAELGDSAVYLCASSSDYSYEQYFGPGTRLTVT.

The rearrangement joins TRBV9 to TRBJ2-7, with 9 bases that match TRBD2. Germline lookup yields CDR1 SGDLS and CDR2 YYNGEE. This CDR3 comprises 16 residues. Trimming cost V 4 bases and J 4 bases; bases outside gene matches: 12. Here the CDR3 DNA reads TGTGCCAGCAGCCCACACCGGGCGGGAGGGAGTTACGAGCAGTACTTC. Protein product: CASSPHRAGGSYEQYF. Combining the CDR3 with reference TRBV9 and TRBJ2-7 gives the whole variable domain DSGVTQTPKHLITATGQRVTLRCSPRSGDLSVYWYQQSLDQGLQFLIQYYNGEERAKGNILERFSAQQFPDLHSELNLSSLELGDSALYFCASSPHRAGGSYEQYFGPGTRLTVT.

CDR3 loop: CASSALPSYLYNEQFF. In nucleotides, the CDR3 is TGTGCCAGCAGTGCCCTGCCTTCCTACCTTTACAATGAGCAGTTCTTC. V is TRBV27 and J is TRBJ2-1; no clear D. Germline loops: CDR1 MNHEY, CDR2 SMNVEV (reference sequence). The CDR3 totals 16 residues. The V and J ends lost 5 bases and 4 bases respectively, with 18 bases between them.

The chain uses TRBV27 and TRBJ2-1; no reliable D call. Germline V CDR1 and CDR2: MNHEY, SMNVEV (reference sequence). V was cut by 2 bases and J by 2 bases, with 7 bases left in between. This CDR3 contains 14 residues. This CDR3 reads CASSLGVAYNEQFF. CDR3 nucleotides: TGTGCCAGCAGTTTAGGGGTCGCCTACAATGAGCAGTTCTTC.

A few counts support this clone. The CDR3 sequence: CSVGLGTYNEQFF. The CDR3 nucleotides are TGCAGCGTGGGGCTCGGGACTTACAATGAGCAGTTCTTC. The V gene is TRBV29-1, the J gene TRBJ2-1, with D tentatively TRBD2 (6 bases). There are 13 residues in the CDR3. The V gene's germline CDR1 is SQVTM and CDR2 ANQGSEA. V lost 6 bases and J 4 bases, leaving 13 bases between the germline ends.

The genes are TRBV4-1 and TRBJ1-3; D uncertain. With 4 bases removed from V and 0 bases from J, the gap between germline ends came to 16 bases. The CDR3 contains 17 residues. CDR1 is MGHRA and CDR2 is YSYEKL in the germline V gene. The CDR3 sequence: CASSPFIHRSSGNTIYF. CDR3 in DNA: TGCGCCAGCAGCCCGTTCATACACCGTTCCTCTGGAAACACCATATATTTT.

This clone has only one observation. J is TRBJ2-7 and V is TRBV2; D is uncertain. This CDR3 has 12 residues. V was trimmed by 8 bases and J by 0 bases, leaving 8 bases between them. The V gene's germline CDR1 is SNHLY and CDR2 FYNNEI. CDR3: CASVRPSYEQYF. The DNA of the CDR3 is TGTGCCAGCGTGAGACCCTCCTACGAGCAGTACTTC.

Many counts were recorded for this clone. V is TRBV2 and J is TRBJ2-5; D gene unclear. V dropped 3 bases and J dropped 4 bases, with 6 bases sitting between them. This CDR3 region has 12 residues. Germline V gene data show CDR1 as SNHLY and CDR2 as FYNNEI. The CDR3 nucleotides are TGTGCCAGCAGTGACTATTTAGAGACCCAGTACTTC. It is translated as CASSDYLETQYF. The whole variable domain, filled in from reference TRBV2 and TRBJ2-5, reads EPEVTQTPSHQVTQMGQEVILRCVPISNHLYFYWYRQILGQKVEFLVSFYNNEISEKSEIFDDQFSVERPDGSNFTLKIRSTKLEDSAMYFCASSDYLETQYFGPGTRLLVL.

The chain employs TRBV28 and TRBJ2-3; possible D gene TRBD1, 6 bases. There are 15 residues in the CDR3. The ends were cut back, 3 bases at V and 0 bases at J, with 10 bases in the middle. The germline gives CDR1 MDHEN, CDR2 SYDVKM. The CDR3 loop reads CASSLERGSTDTQYF. CDR3 bases: TGTGCCAGCAGTTTGGAGAGGGGGAGCACAGATACGCAGTATTTT.

V gene TRBV11-2 combines with J gene TRBJ2-7, with D tentatively TRBD1 (7 bases). V was pared by 1 base and J by 2 bases, with 12 bases between. Germline values: CDR1 SGHAT, CDR2 FQNNGV. There are 15 residues in the CDR3. CDR3: CASSLGQGLTYEQYF. CDR3 DNA: TGTGCCAGCAGCTTAGGACAGGGACTCACCTACGAGCAGTACTTC.

The chain carries TRBV10-3 and TRBJ2-7; 10 bases agree with TRBD2. The germline gives CDR1 ENHRY, CDR2 SYGVKD. This CDR3 is built from 14 residues. The trim removed 6 bases at V and 3 bases at J, leaving 5 bases unmatched. CDR3 DNA sequence: TGTGCCATCAGCTTTAGCGGGGGGTTCTACGAGCAGTACTTC. Amino acids: CAISFSGGFYEQYF.

The rearrangement joins TRBV9 to TRBJ1-1; a weak D match, TRBD1 (5 bases). Germline V gene sequence: CDR1 SGDLS, CDR2 YYNGEE. The CDR3 loop spans 13 amino acids. Trimming left V 2 bases short and J 5 bases short, with 10 bases between. CDR3 region: CASSVRGDTEAFF. CDR3 DNA: TGTGCCAGCAGCGTTAGGGGAGATACTGAAGCTTTCTTT. Using reference TRBV9 and TRBJ1-1 for the parts outside the CDR3, the full variable domain is DSGVTQTPKHLITATGQRVTLRCSPRSGDLSVYWYQQSLDQGLQFLIQYYNGEERAKGNILERFSAQQFPDLHSELNLSSLELGDSALYFCASSVRGDTEAFFGQGTRLTVV.

The V gene is TRBV12-5, the J gene TRBJ2-1; D is ambiguous. Germline V CDR1 and CDR2: LGHNT, FRNRAP. V was shortened by 1 base and J by 0 bases, with 16 bases between the two germline ends. The CDR3 is 18 residues long. The CDR3 sequence: CASGLAWGGPSSYNEQFF. CDR3 nucleotides: TGTGCTAGTGGTTTGGCATGGGGTGGACCTAGCTCCTACAATGAGCAGTTCTTC.

The CDR3 protein is CATRLVTGELFF. The CDR3 nucleotides read TGTGCCACCCGACTAGTAACCGGGGAGCTGTTTTTT. J is TRBJ2-2 and V is TRBV10-3; D perhaps matches TRBD2 (6 bases). The V and J ends lost 10 bases and 5 bases respectively, with 11 bases between them. The CDR3 extends over 12 amino acids. CDR1 and CDR2 from the germline V gene are ENHRY and SYGVKD.

The chain combines TRBV27 with TRBJ2-7; D unclear. The CDR3 loop spans 16 amino acids. Germline V CDR1 and CDR2: MNHEY, SMNVEV (reference sequence). Trimming shortened V by 4 bases and J by 3 bases, and 19 bases separated the two germline ends. The CDR3 sequence: CASSCEGRRTDYEQYF. As DNA, the CDR3 is TGTGCCAGCAGTTGCGAAGGCCGCCGGACCGACTACGAGCAGTACTTC.

The chain combines TRBV4-1 with TRBJ2-7, with a tentative D call TRBD1 (5 bases). The CDR3 runs to 15 residues. The V end lost 0 bases, the J end lost 1 base, and 10 bases lay between the germline ends. In germline, CDR1 is MGHRA, CDR2 YSYEKL. The CDR3 nucleotides are TGCGCCAGCAGCCAAGAATCCCAGGGTTCCTACGAGCAGTACTTC. Amino acid sequence: CASSQESQGSYEQYF.